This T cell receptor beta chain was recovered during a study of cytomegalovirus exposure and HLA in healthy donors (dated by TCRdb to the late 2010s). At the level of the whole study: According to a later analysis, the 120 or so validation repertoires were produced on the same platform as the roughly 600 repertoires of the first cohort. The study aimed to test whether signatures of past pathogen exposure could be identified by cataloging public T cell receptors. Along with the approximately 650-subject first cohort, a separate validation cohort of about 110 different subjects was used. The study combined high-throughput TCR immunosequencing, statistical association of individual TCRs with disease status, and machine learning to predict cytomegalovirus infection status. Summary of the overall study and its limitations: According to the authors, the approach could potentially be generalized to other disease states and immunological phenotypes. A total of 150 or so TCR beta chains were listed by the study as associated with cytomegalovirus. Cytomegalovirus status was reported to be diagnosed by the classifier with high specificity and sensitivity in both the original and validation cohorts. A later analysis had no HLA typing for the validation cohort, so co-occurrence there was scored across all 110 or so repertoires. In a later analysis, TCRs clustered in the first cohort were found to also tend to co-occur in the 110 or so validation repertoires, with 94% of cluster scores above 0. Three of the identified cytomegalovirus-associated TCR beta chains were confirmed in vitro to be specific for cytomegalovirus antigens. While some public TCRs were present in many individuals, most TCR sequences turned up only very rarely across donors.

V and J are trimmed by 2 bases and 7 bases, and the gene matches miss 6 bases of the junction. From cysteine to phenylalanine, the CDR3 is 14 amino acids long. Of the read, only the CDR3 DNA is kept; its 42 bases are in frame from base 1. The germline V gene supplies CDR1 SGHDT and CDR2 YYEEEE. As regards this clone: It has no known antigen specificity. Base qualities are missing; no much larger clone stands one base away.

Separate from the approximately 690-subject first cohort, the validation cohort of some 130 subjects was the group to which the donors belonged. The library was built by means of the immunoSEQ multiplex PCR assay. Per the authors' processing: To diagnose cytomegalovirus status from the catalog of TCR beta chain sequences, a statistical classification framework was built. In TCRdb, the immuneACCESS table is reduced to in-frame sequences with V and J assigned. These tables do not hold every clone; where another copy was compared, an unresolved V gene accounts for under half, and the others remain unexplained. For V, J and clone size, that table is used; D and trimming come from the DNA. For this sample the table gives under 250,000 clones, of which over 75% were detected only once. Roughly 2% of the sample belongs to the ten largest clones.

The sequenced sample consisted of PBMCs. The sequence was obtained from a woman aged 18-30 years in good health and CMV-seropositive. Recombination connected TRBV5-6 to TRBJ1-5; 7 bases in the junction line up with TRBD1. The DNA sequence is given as TGTGCCAGCAGCTTCCGGGACAGCGGCCAGCCCCAGCATTTT. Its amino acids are CASSFRDSGQPQHF.